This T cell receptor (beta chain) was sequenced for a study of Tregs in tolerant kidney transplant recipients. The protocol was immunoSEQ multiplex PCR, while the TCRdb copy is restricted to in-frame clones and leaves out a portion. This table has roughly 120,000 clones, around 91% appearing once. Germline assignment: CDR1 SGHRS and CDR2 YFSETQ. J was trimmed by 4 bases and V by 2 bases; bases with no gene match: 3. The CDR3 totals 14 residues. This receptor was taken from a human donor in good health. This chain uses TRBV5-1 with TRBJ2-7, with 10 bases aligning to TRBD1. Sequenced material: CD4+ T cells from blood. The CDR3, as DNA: TGCGCCAGCAGCTTTGGGGACAGGGGTTACGAGCAGTACTTC. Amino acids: CASSFGDRGYEQYF.